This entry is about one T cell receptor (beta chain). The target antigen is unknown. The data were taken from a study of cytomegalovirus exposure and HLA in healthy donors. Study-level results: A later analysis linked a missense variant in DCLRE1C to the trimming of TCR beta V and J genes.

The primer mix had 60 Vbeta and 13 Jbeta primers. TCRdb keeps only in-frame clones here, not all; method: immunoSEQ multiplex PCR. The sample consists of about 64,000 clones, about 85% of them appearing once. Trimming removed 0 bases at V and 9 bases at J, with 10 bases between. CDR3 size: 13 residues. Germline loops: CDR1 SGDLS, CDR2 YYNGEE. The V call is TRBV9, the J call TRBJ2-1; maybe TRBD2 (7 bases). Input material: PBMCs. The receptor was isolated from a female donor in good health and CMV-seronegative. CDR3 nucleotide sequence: TGTGCCAGCAGCGTAGAAGGGGGGGCTGAGCAGTTCTTC. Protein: CASSVEGGAEQFF.